What follows describes a single T cell receptor (beta chain). Its antigen is currently unknown. The data were obtained in a study of PD-1 blockade in mismatch repair-deficient tumors. Findings of the study overall: After pembrolizumab, tumor-resident clones rose rapidly, then generally contracted before radiologic responses.

The data were produced by immunoSEQ multiplex PCR, yet TCRdb's version contains in-frame clones alone and is incomplete. The data show tens of thousands of clones, 85% seen once. TCR sequencing covered a few patients who responded to pembrolizumab. Trimming cost V 3 bases and J 5 bases; bases outside gene matches: 12. The CDR3 is 16 amino acids. Germline lookup yields CDR1 SGDLS and CDR2 YYNGEE. The genes are TRBV9 and TRBJ2-5; 8 nucleotides match TRBD1. The source was peripheral blood, collected roughly 76 weeks after starting pembrolizumab. This TCR was recovered from an adult with mismatch repair-deficient cancer. CDR3 nucleotides: TGTGCCAGCAGCGATACCAGGACAGGGTGGCAGGAGACCCAGTACTTC. It is translated as CASSDTRTGWQETQYF.